This TCR beta chain originates from a study of blood T cell repertoires in COVID-19. Study-level information: T cells, B-cell-depleted T cells, or PBMCs provided the cDNA or gDNA that served as material.

In the authors' workflow: Using reference gene primer amplification, nucleated cell counts were estimated. TCRdb's table, derived via immunoSEQ multiplex PCR, lists solely in-frame clones and lacks some. V, J and clone size are those of that table, while D and trimming were read from the DNA. Altogether approximately 120,000 clones are present, over 75% being singletons, with the ten largest covering under 7%. The CDR3 length is 14 residues. CDR1 is MDHEN and CDR2 is SYDVKM in the germline V gene. V shed 2 bases and J 9 bases; nucleotides not matched to a gene: 4. The source of this sequence is a woman aged 50 to 60 with acute or convalescent COVID-19. The genes are TRBV28 and TRBJ1-6; 7 positions match TRBD1. The sequenced material came from peripheral blood. The CDR3 coding sequence is TGTGCCAGCAGTTTAGAGGGGGCGGTTTCACCCCTCCACTTT. Translation gives CASSLEGAVSPLHF.